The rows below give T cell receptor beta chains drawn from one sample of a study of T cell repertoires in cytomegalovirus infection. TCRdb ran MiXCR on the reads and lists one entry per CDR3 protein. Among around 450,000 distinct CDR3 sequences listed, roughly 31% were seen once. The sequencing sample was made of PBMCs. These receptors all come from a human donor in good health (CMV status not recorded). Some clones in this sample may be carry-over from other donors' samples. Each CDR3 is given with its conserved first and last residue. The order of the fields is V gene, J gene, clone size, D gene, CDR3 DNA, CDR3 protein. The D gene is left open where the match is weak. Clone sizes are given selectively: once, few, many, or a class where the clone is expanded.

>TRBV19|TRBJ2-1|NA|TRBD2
TGTGCCAGTAGTCAGAGCGGGGGGTCCAACAAGGAGCAGTTCTTC
CASSQSGGSNKEQFF
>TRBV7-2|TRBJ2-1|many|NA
TGTGCCAGCAGTTTATCGGCAAATGAGCAGTTCTTC
CASSLSANEQFF
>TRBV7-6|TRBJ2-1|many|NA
TGTGCCAGCAGCTTAGTAACAGGGCCCCGAATTTACAATGAGCAGTTCTTC
CASSLVTGPRIYNEQFF
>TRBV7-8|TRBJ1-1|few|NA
TGTGCCACTAACTACTTCGGGGACCCGAACACTGAAGCTTTCTTT
CATNYFGDPNTEAFF
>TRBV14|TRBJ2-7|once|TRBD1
TGTGCCAGCAGCCGCGTCCGGGACAGGGCCTACGAGCAGTACTTC
CASSRVRDRAYEQYF
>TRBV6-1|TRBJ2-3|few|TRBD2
TGTGCCAGCTTTAGCGGGGGGGGGGGAGATACGCAGTATTTT
CASFSGGGGDTQYF
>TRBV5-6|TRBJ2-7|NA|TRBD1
TGTGCCAGCACCCCTTCGCCAGGGGGCTACGAGCAGTACTTC
CASTPSPGGYEQYF
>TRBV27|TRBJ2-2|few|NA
TGTGCCAGCAGTTTTTCTCAGAACACCGGGGAGCTGTTTTTT
CASSFSQNTGELFF
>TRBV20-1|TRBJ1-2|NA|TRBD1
TGCAGTGCTACCCCTGACAGGGATCGCTATGGCTACACCTTT
CSATPDRDRYGYTF
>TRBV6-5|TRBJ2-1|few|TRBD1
TGTGCCAGCGGAAACACAGGGGAACCCAATGAGCAGTTCTTC
CASGNTGEPNEQFF
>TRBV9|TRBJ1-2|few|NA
TGTGCCAGCAGCCAGGGGATACAGGGTAACTATGGCTACACCTTC
CASSQGIQGNYGYTF
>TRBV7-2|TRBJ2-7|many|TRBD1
TGTGCCAGCAGCTTAGGGGGGACAGGGATGTACGAGCAGTACTTC
CASSLGGTGMYEQYF
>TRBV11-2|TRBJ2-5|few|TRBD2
TGTGCCAGCAGCTCAGGACTAGCGGGGACTCAAGAGACCCAGTACTTC
CASSSGLAGTQETQYF
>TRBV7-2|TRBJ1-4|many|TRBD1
TGTGCCAGCAGTCGGGACAGGGGGCGTGAAAAACTGTTTTTT
CASSRDRGREKLFF